Listed below are T cell receptor beta chains from one sample, sequenced in a study of B cell selection in AIRE deficiency. Assay used: immunoSEQ multiplex PCR; TCRdb lists only in-frame clones, some missing. The repertoire holds some 25,000 clones, around 97% seen once, with roughly 0.2% in the top ten. The sequencing sample was made of conventional CD4+ T cells sorted from PBMCs. The source is a human donor with AIRE deficiency. Each CDR3 is given with its conserved first and last residue. A D gene is named only where the DNA matches it firmly. Clone size is given for some rows only: seen once, a few or many times, or a class if the clone is expanded.

J: TRBJ2-1
D: TRBD2
V: TRBV18
size: -
CDR3: CASSELAGYNEQFF
DNA: TGTGCCAGCTCAGAACTAGCGGGGTACAATGAGCAGTTCTTC

J: TRBJ1-2
D: -
V: TRBV5-5
size: once
CDR3: CASSSPHPGGYTF
DNA: TGTGCCAGCAGCTCCCCTCACCCGGGTGGCTACACCTTC

J: TRBJ2-3
D: -
V: TRBV7-2
size: once
CDR3: CASSLSSGTDTQYF
DNA: TGTGCCAGCAGCTTATCTAGCGGCACAGATACGCAGTATTTT

J: TRBJ1-2
D: TRBD1
V: TRBV28
size: -
CDR3: CASSLFGTGDGYTF
DNA: TGTGCCAGCAGTTTATTTGGGACAGGGGATGGCTACACCTTC

J: TRBJ2-5
D: TRBD1
V: TRBV18
size: -
CDR3: CASSPRDRGGETQYF
DNA: TGTGCCAGCTCACCACGGGACAGGGGTGGCGAGACCCAGTACTTC

J: TRBJ1-2
D: TRBD1
V: TRBV5-1
size: -
CDR3: CASSLGDRDGYGYTF
DNA: TGCGCCAGCAGCTTGGGGGACAGGGACGGCTATGGCTACACCTTC

J: TRBJ1-2
D: -
V: TRBV28
size: -
CDR3: CASSPGQRGAYGYTF
DNA: TGTGCCAGCAGTCCCGGACAAAGGGGGGCCTATGGCTACACCTTC

J: TRBJ2-2
D: TRBD2
V: TRBV13
size: -
CDR3: CASSLTSGRAGGELFF
DNA: TGTGCCAGCAGCCTCACTAGCGGGAGGGCCGGCGGGGAGCTGTTTTTT

J: TRBJ1-1
D: -
V: TRBV4-1
size: -
CDR3: CASSQGSNTEAFF
DNA: TGCGCCAGCAGCCAAGGAAGTAACACTGAAGCTTTCTTT

J: TRBJ2-5
D: TRBD1
V: TRBV5-1
size: -
CDR3: CASSLEGQGFPRAQYF
DNA: TGCGCCAGCAGCTTGGAGGGACAGGGGTTTCCCCGGGCCCAGTACTTC

J: TRBJ2-3
D: -
V: TRBV19
size: -
CDR3: CASSSRDFTDTQYF
DNA: TGTGCCAGTAGTTCGAGGGACTTTACAGATACGCAGTATTTT

J: TRBJ1-1
D: TRBD1
V: TRBV13
size: -
CDR3: CASSLQGARGEAFF
DNA: TGTGCCAGCAGCTTACAGGGGGCGAGAGGTGAAGCTTTCTTT

J: TRBJ1-2
D: TRBD1
V: TRBV28
size: -
CDR3: CASSFPDRGSNYGYTF
DNA: TGTGCCAGCAGTTTCCCAGACAGGGGATCTAACTATGGCTACACCTTC

J: TRBJ1-6
D: -
V: TRBV7-2
size: -
CDR3: CASSPPEGGISPLHF
DNA: TGTGCCAGCAGCCCCCCCGAGGGGGGAATTTCACCCCTCCACTTT

J: TRBJ2-7
D: -
V: TRBV5-1
size: -
CDR3: CASSQGGGTNSYEQYF
DNA: TGCGCCAGCAGCCAAGGGGGGGGCACCAACTCCTACGAGCAGTACTTC

J: TRBJ2-1
D: TRBD1
V: TRBV2
size: -
CDR3: CASSVVTGGSRFF
DNA: TGTGCCAGCAGTGTCGTGACAGGGGGCTCTCGGTTCTTC

J: TRBJ2-2
D: TRBD1
V: TRBV4-3
size: once
CDR3: CASSETGTGELFF
DNA: TGCGCCAGCAGCGAGACAGGGACCGGGGAGCTGTTTTTT

J: TRBJ1-3
D: -
V: TRBV6-5
size: -
CDR3: CASSPRSGNTIYF
DNA: TGTGCCAGCAGTCCCCGGTCTGGAAACACCATATATTTT

J: TRBJ2-3
D: -
V: TRBV27
size: -
CDR3: CASSPPKGSGTDTQYF
DNA: TGTGCCAGCAGTCCTCCGAAGGGTAGTGGAACAGATACGCAGTATTTT

J: TRBJ2-1
D: TRBD2
V: TRBV12-5
size: -
CDR3: CASGFSGTSGYSSYNEQFF
DNA: TGTGCTAGTGGTTTCTCCGGGACTAGCGGATATAGCTCCTACAATGAGCAGTTCTTC

J: TRBJ1-2
D: -
V: TRBV6-1
size: -
CDR3: CASRSGVGYGYTF
DNA: TGTGCCAGCAGGTCGGGAGTCGGCTATGGCTACACCTTC

J: TRBJ2-7
D: -
V: TRBV9
size: -
CDR3: CASSVGPDYEQYF
DNA: TGTGCCAGCAGCGTAGGCCCCGACTACGAGCAGTACTTC

J: TRBJ2-3
D: -
V: TRBV5-4
size: -
CDR3: CASRNGQLSTDTQYF
DNA: TGTGCCAGCAGAAATGGACAGCTAAGCACAGATACGCAGTATTTT

J: TRBJ2-7
D: -
V: TRBV27
size: -
CDR3: CASSPLTRQRSSSYEQYF
DNA: TGTGCCAGCAGTCCCCTAACCCGACAGCGATCGAGCTCCTACGAGCAGTACTTC

J: TRBJ2-1
D: -
V: TRBV11-2
size: -
CDR3: CASAKEGGLYNEQFF
DNA: TGTGCCAGCGCAAAAGAAGGCGGGCTATACAATGAGCAGTTCTTC

J: TRBJ2-3
D: TRBD2
V: TRBV9
size: -
CDR3: CASSVALAGGLTDTQYF
DNA: TGTGCCAGCAGCGTAGCTCTAGCGGGAGGGTTAACAGATACGCAGTATTTT

J: TRBJ2-5
D: -
V: TRBV5-3
size: -
CDR3: CASSLVRVQETQYF
DNA: TGTGCCAGCAGCTTGGTGCGCGTCCAAGAGACCCAGTACTTC

J: TRBJ1-5
D: -
V: TRBV27
size: -
CDR3: CASRPGHQSNQPQHF
DNA: TGTGCCAGCAGGCCGGGGCACCAAAGCAATCAGCCCCAGCATTTT

J: TRBJ2-7
D: TRBD2
V: TRBV6-5
size: -
CDR3: CASTTSGSSYEQYF
DNA: TGTGCCAGCACGACTAGCGGTAGCTCCTACGAGCAGTACTTC